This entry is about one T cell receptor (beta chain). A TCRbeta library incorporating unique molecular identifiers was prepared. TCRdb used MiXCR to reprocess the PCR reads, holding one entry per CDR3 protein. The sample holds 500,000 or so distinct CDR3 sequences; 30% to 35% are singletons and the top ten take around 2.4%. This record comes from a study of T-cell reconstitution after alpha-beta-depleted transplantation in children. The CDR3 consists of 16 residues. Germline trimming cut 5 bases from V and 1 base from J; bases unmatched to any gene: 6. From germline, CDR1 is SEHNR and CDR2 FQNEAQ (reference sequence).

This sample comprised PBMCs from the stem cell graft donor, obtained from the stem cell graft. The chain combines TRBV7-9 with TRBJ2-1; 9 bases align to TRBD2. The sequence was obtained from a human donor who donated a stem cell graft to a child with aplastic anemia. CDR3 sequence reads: CASSPDTSGSYNEQFF. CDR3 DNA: TGTGCCAGCAGCCCGGACACTAGCGGGTCCTACAATGAGCAGTTCTTC.